This passage covers 8 T cell receptor beta chains from one sample sequenced in a study of T cell repertoires in cytomegalovirus infection. From the reads, TCRdb called clonotypes with MiXCR, one entry per CDR3 protein. The profile shows roughly 230,000 distinct CDR3 sequences, approximately 15% of them singletons. The sample consisted of CD8+ T cells from PBMCs. These receptors originate from a human donor in good health (CMV status not recorded). Some clones in this sample may be carry-over from other donors' samples.

This clonotype was recorded at least ten times. The chain uses TRBV28 and TRBJ2-7; 8 positions match TRBD1. Germline V gene data show CDR1 as MDHEN and CDR2 as SYDVKM. CDR3 length: 14 amino acids. With V trimmed by 7 bases and J by 5 bases, 10 bases remained unmatched. CDR3 protein: CASTTPGQGHEQYF. CDR3 coding DNA: TGTGCCAGCACCACTCCCGGACAGGGCCACGAGCAGTACTTC.

The chain combines TRBV9 with TRBJ2-7; 7 bases map to TRBD1. This CDR3 has 15 residues. CDR1 is SGDLS and CDR2 is YYNGEE in the germline V gene. V shed 3 bases, J shed 6 bases, and the junction held 12 bases outside the gene matches. The CDR3 DNA follows: TGTGCCAGCAGCGGAGGGACAGCCTCGACCTGCGAGCAGTACTTC. Translating it yields CASSGGTASTCEQYF.

This clonotype was seen repeatedly, ten times or more. The chain recombines TRBV7-8 with TRBJ2-5; TRBD2 agrees at 8 bases. CDR3 length equals 17 residues. Germline assignment: CDR1 SGHVS and CDR2 FQNEAQ. The V segment lost 0 bases and the J segment 2 bases; nucleotides outside the gene matches: 8. CDR3 sequence: CASSLAFQRGPQETQYF. The DNA of the CDR3 is TGTGCCAGCAGCTTAGCGTTTCAGCGGGGGCCACAAGAGACCCAGTACTTC. The full variable domain, its missing parts supplied by reference TRBV7-8 and TRBJ2-5, is GAGVSQSPRYKVAKRGQDVALRCDPISGHVSLFWYQQALGQGPEFLTYFQNEAQLDKSGLPSDRFFAERPEGSVSTLKIQRTQQEDSAVYLCASSLAFQRGPQETQYFGPGTRLLVL.

CDR3 region: CASSQRDLGVYSPLHF. Written as DNA, the CDR3 is TGTGCCAGCAGCCAACGGGATCTGGGGGTATATTCACCCCTCCACTTT. The chain employs TRBV14 and TRBJ1-6, with TRBD1 as a possible D gene (5 bases). Germline-derived CDR1 and CDR2 are SGHDN and FVKESK. Trimming took 2 bases from V and 8 from J, leaving 16 bases between them. The CDR3 totals 16 residues.

This clonotype was recorded a few times. V is TRBV20-1 and J is TRBJ2-1; 12 bases map to TRBD2. V shed 5 bases and J 4 bases; nucleotides not matched to a gene: 6. Germline V gene data show CDR1 as DFQATT and CDR2 as SNEGSKA (reference sequence). The CDR3 is 15 residues long. CDR3 loop: CSAQLAGGPYNEQFF. The CDR3 nucleotides read TGCAGTGCTCAACTAGCGGGGGGCCCGTACAATGAGCAGTTCTTC.

V usage is TRBV13 and J usage is TRBJ2-3; D perhaps matches TRBD2 (5 bases). Trimming cost V 0 bases and J 2 bases, with 9 bases left between them. CDR1 is PRHDT and CDR2 is FYEKMQ in the germline V gene (reference sequence). The CDR3 covers 15 residues. The CDR3 protein is CASSLGGLHTDTQYF. The CDR3 region has the DNA TGTGCCAGCAGCTTAGGCGGACTCCACACAGATACGCAGTATTTT.

The chain combines TRBV28 with TRBJ2-5; D may be TRBD1 or TRBD2 (5 bases each). CDR1 MDHEN and CDR2 SYDVKM come from the germline V gene. This CDR3 region has 14 residues. V lost 1 base and J 4 bases, leaving 10 bases between the germline ends. The CDR3 sequence: CASSLFGASETQYF. CDR3 nucleotide sequence: TGTGCCAGCAGTTTATTCGGGGCTTCAGAGACCCAGTACTTC.

Notes on this clonotype: Possible read error: a much larger clone is one base away. This chain connects TRBV11-2 to TRBJ2-7, with D possibly matching TRBD1 (5 bases). The CDR3 runs 11 residues. Germline values: CDR1 SGHAT, CDR2 FQNNGV. Here the CDR3 DNA reads TGTCCCAGCTGGGGCGGATGGGAGCAGTACTTC. Translating it yields CPSWGGWEQYF. The entire variable domain, with the rest obtained from reference TRBV11-2 and TRBJ2-7, is as follows: EAGVAQSPRYKIIEKRQSVAFWCNPISGHATLYWYQQILGQGPKLLIQFQNNGVVDDSQLPKDRFSAERLKGVDSTLKIQPAKLEDSAVYLCPSWGGWEQYFGPGTRLTVT.